Sequencing of this T cell receptor (beta chain) was carried out in a study of OX40 agonist ivuxolimab in advanced cancers. Overall study: The diagnoses of dose-escalation patients were hepatocellular carcinoma, melanoma, renal cell or head and neck cancer. The study reported partial responses in three patients: one hepatocellular carcinoma, two cutaneous melanoma.

Libraries were prepared by immunoSEQ multiplex PCR; TCRdb keeps only in-frame clonotypes and omits some of them. The repertoire has 52,000 or so clones, 80% to 85% of them found once; the top ten carry about 0.65%. Anyone with autoimmune disease history or systemic immunosuppression was excluded. Study-wide results and caveats: Relative to CD4+, CD8+ T cells held more expanded clones on average.

J was trimmed by 5 bases and V by 0 bases; bases with no gene match: 3. The CDR3 is made up of 15 amino acids. Germline lookup yields CDR1 LGHNA and CDR2 YNFKEQ. In this sample, this clone turned up a few times. Antigen specificity is unknown. The clonotype was recovered from an adult with an advanced solid tumor such as melanoma, head and neck, liver or kidney cancer. This rearrangement joins TRBV4-2 to TRBJ1-4; 7 bases align to TRBD1. The sample was CD4+ or CD8+ T cells sorted from blood, taken in a trial of the OX40 agonist ivuxolimab. In nucleotides, the CDR3 is TGTGCCAGCAGCCAAGACCAGGGGGGGAATGAAAAACTGTTTTTT. Translated: CASSQDQGGNEKLFF.